Following are 18 T cell receptor beta chains from one sample sequenced in a study of blood T cell repertoires in COVID-19. Repertoires were generated with immunoSEQ multiplex PCR, while TCRdb's copy carries only in-frame clones and drops some. This table holds 40,000 to 55,000 clones, roughly 80% found once. Input material: peripheral blood. These receptors all come from a man aged 70-80 years with acute or convalescent COVID-19.

The chain has TRBV29-1 and TRBJ2-2; 9 bases are shared with TRBD1. J lost 7 bases, V lost 5 bases, and 8 bases had no gene match. CDR3 size: 14 residues. Germline CDR1 reads SQVTM; CDR2 reads ANQGSEA. The CDR3 DNA reads TGCAGCGTTCTCAACAGGGGGCAAGGCGGGGAGCTGTTTTTT. Its protein is CSVLNRGQGGELFF.

This clone has just a few counts. The chain combines TRBV3-1 (or the pseudogene TRBV3-2) with TRBJ1-2, with 10 positions matching TRBD1. CDR3 length: 14 amino acids. Germline V gives CDR1 LGHDT, CDR2 YNNKEL (reference sequence). Trimming cost V 4 bases and J 2 bases; bases outside gene matches: 1. The CDR3: CASSRQGANYGYTF. The CDR3 DNA reads as TGTGCCAGCAGCCGACAGGGGGCGAACTATGGCTACACCTTC.

This chain links TRBV3-1 (or the pseudogene TRBV3-2) with TRBJ1-2, with 7 bases lining up with TRBD1. V dropped 1 base and J dropped 4; count of bases not matched to a gene: 15. This CDR3 is built from 18 residues. CDR1 is LGHDT, CDR2 YNNKEL, per germline (reference sequence). The CDR3 reads CASSQGGIAAGGSYGYTF. CDR3 bases: TGTGCCAGCAGCCAAGGGGGCATCGCGGCAGGGGGTTCCTATGGCTACACCTTC.

This clone was found many times. The DNA for the CDR3 is TGCGCCAGCAGCTTAGGACAGGGGGCTGTGAAAACAGATACGCAGTATTTT. It translates to CASSLGQGAVKTDTQYF. The rearrangement uses TRBV5-1 and TRBJ2-3; TRBD1 matches at 11 bases. V lost 2 bases, J lost 3 bases, and 8 bases stayed unmatched. This CDR3 is built from 17 residues. The V gene's germline CDR1 is SGHRS and CDR2 YFSETQ.

The V and J genes are TRBV11-1 and TRBJ1-4; possible D gene TRBD1, 6 bases. Trimming took 2 bases from V and 8 from J, leaving 12 bases between them. The CDR3 totals 14 residues. Per germline, CDR1 SGHAT and CDR2 FQDESV (reference sequence). CDR3 in DNA: TGTGCCAGCAGCTTAACAGGGACGCACGAAAAACTGTTTTTT. Protein product: CASSLTGTHEKLFF.

The rearrangement links TRBV5-8 to TRBJ2-5; D is perhaps TRBD2 (6 bases). CDR3 length equals 14 residues. CDR1 and CDR2 from the germline V gene are SGHTS and YDEGEE. V gave up 4 bases and J gave up 1 base, with 11 bases separating them. The CDR3 DNA follows: TGTGCCAGCAGCCCCAGCGGGTTCCAAGAGACCCAGTACTTC. It translates to CASSPSGFQETQYF. Full variable domain (remainder filled in from reference TRBV5-8 and TRBJ2-5): EAGVTQSPTHLIKTRGQQATLRCSPISGHTSVYWYQQALGLGLQFLLWYDEGEERNRGNFPPRFSGRQFPNYSSELNVNALELEDSALYLCASSPSGFQETQYFGPGTRLLVL.

The V and J genes are TRBV7-9 and TRBJ1-2, with D tentatively TRBD1 (6 bases). There are 14 residues in the CDR3. CDR1 is SEHNR, CDR2 FQNEAQ, per germline (reference sequence). V was cut by 1 base and J by 8 bases, with 14 bases left in between. The CDR3 sequence is CASSLGTGRGGYTF. DNA for the CDR3: TGTGCCAGCAGCTTAGGTACAGGGCGAGGCGGCTACACCTTC. The full variable domain, its missing parts supplied by reference TRBV7-9 and TRBJ1-2, is DTGVSQNPRHKITKRGQNVTFRCDPISEHNRLYWYRQTLGQGPEFLTYFQNEAQLEKSRLLSDRFSAERPKGSFSTLEIQRTEQGDSAMYLCASSLGTGRGGYTFGSGTRLTVV.

The chain links TRBV9 to TRBJ2-7; TRBD1 might be the D (6 bases). V lost 2 bases and J 6 bases, leaving 18 bases between the germline ends. The germline V gene has CDR1 SGDLS and CDR2 YYNGEE. The CDR3 has 15 residues. As DNA, the CDR3 is TGTGCCAGCAGCGTGGACAGTTTAGTGAAGAGCGAGCAGTACTTC. Translated, it gives CASSVDSLVKSEQYF.

The V and J genes are TRBV14 and TRBJ1-1; D not resolved. Trimming left V 3 bases short and J 4 bases short, with 15 bases between. This CDR3 comprises 15 residues. Per the germline V gene, CDR1 is SGHDN and CDR2 is FVKESK. CDR3 protein: CASSQGPGWSTEAFF. In DNA form, the CDR3 reads TGTGCCAGCAGCCAGGGTCCGGGGTGGAGCACTGAAGCTTTCTTT.

The chain couples TRBV7-9 to TRBJ1-4; a weak D match, TRBD1 (5 bases). V gave up 0 bases and J gave up 4 bases, with 9 bases separating them. In germline, CDR1 is SEHNR, CDR2 FQNEAQ (reference sequence). This CDR3 is 15 amino acids long. CDR3 sequence reads: CASSLAGGVNEKLFF. DNA for the CDR3: TGTGCCAGCAGCTTAGCGGGGGGGGTTAATGAAAAACTGTTTTTT.

The J gene is TRBJ2-3, the V gene TRBV30; D call uncertain. CDR3 length: 12 amino acids. Trimming removed 3 bases at V and 4 bases at J, with 8 bases between. Germline loops: CDR1 GTSNPN, CDR2 SVGIG (reference sequence). CDR3 protein: CAWSRLADTQYF. CDR3 DNA: TGTGCCTGGAGCAGACTTGCAGATACGCAGTATTTT.

Only one count was recorded for this clone. The genes are TRBV30 and TRBJ2-7; TRBD1 matches 9 bases. The ends lost 4 bases at V and 5 bases at J; junction bases unmatched: 12. The CDR3 contains 15 residues. Germline V lookup: CDR1 GTSNPN, CDR2 SVGIG (reference sequence). CDR3 residues: CAWNGQGSGSNEQYF. CDR3 coding DNA: TGTGCCTGGAACGGACAGGGGAGCGGATCGAACGAGCAGTACTTC. Full variable domain (remainder filled in from reference TRBV30 and TRBJ2-7): SQTIHQWPATLVQPVGSPLSLECTVEGTSNPNLYWYRQAAGRGLQLLFYSVGIGQISSEVPQNLSASRPQDRQFILSSKKLLLSDSGFYLCAWNGQGSGSNEQYFGPGTRLTVT.

The chain employs TRBV4-3 and TRBJ2-7, with TRBD2 matching 11 bases. V shed 3 bases, J shed 4 bases, and the junction held 5 bases outside the gene matches. Germline CDR1 LGHNA, CDR2 YSLEER. CDR3 length: 15 residues. The CDR3 bases are TGCGCCAGCAGCCAGAGTAGCGGGGGGGCGTACGAGCAGTACTTC. Amino acid sequence: CASSQSSGGAYEQYF.

This clone was observed a few times. The V call is TRBV19, the J call TRBJ2-2, with TRBD2 matching 10 bases. The CDR3 runs 17 residues. Germline-derived CDR1 and CDR2 are LNHDA and SQIVND (reference sequence). V trimming: 7 bases; J trimming: 4 bases; junction bases outside the gene matches: 12. CDR3 bases: TGTGCCAGTACCAACCCCCAGCGGGGGGGCCTCACCGGGGAGCTGTTTTTT. Its translation: CASTNPQRGGLTGELFF.

The chain uses TRBV5-1 and TRBJ1-4; 7 bases match TRBD1. This CDR3 is 14 amino acids long. V was pared by 4 bases and J by 7 bases, with 7 bases of the junction left unmatched. The germline V gene has CDR1 SGHRS and CDR2 YFSETQ. CDR3 nucleotides: TGCGCCAGCAGCATATCTCGGGACAGTGAAAAACTGTTTTTT. It encodes CASSISRDSEKLFF.

This clone was observed a few times. The chain combines TRBV27 with TRBJ2-7; weak D call: TRBD1 (5 bases). The CDR3 length is 13 residues. V lost 6 bases, J lost 4 bases, and 13 bases lay in between. From germline, CDR1 is MNHEY and CDR2 SMNVEV (reference sequence). In DNA, the CDR3 is TGTGCCAGCAGAGCCTGGGGCGAGTACGAGCAGTACTTC. Translating it yields CASRAWGEYEQYF.

The chain uses TRBV30 and TRBJ2-2; 7 bases are a match to TRBD1. The CDR3 runs 13 residues. Losses at the gene ends were 6 bases for V and 0 bases for J; bases not matched to a gene: 1. Germline CDR1 reads GTSNPN; CDR2 reads SVGIG (reference sequence). The CDR3 region has the DNA TGTGCCTGCCAGGGGGCGAACACCGGGGAGCTGTTTTTT. Protein: CACQGANTGELFF.

The chain has TRBV12-3 or TRBV12-4 and TRBJ1-2, with D maybe TRBD1 (5 bases). Trimming removed 4 bases from V and 7 bases from J, with 13 bases in between. The CDR3 runs to 13 residues. CDR3 sequence reads: CASSSDRVVGYTF. The CDR3 DNA sequence: TGTGCCAGCAGTTCAGACAGAGTCGTTGGCTACACCTTC.